The source of this T cell receptor beta chain is a study of CD8 T cells in ankylosing spondylitis. Study results and caveats: Several highly homologous variants made up a TCR beta motif, and this motif appeared characteristic of ankylosing spondylitis blood.

The V gene end was trimmed by 9 bases and the J gene end by 5 bases; junction bases not matched to a gene: 7. The CDR3 contains 14 residues. Germline assignment: CDR1 SGHAT and CDR2 FQNNGV. TCRdb itself ran the 5' RACE reads through MiXCR, one entry per CDR3 protein. The sample contains about 130,000 distinct CDR3 sequences, about 15% of which appear only once. There are a few counts of this clonotype. Its antigen is currently unknown. This clonotype was sampled from a male donor with ankylosing spondylitis. Sequenced: blood, either unsorted or a sorted T cell fraction (not recorded which). The chain carries TRBV11-2 and TRBJ2-5; 12 bases align to TRBD2. This chain's CDR3 is CASGLAGIFETQYF. The CDR3 DNA sequence: TGTGCCAGTGGACTAGCGGGAATTTTCGAGACCCAGTACTTC.